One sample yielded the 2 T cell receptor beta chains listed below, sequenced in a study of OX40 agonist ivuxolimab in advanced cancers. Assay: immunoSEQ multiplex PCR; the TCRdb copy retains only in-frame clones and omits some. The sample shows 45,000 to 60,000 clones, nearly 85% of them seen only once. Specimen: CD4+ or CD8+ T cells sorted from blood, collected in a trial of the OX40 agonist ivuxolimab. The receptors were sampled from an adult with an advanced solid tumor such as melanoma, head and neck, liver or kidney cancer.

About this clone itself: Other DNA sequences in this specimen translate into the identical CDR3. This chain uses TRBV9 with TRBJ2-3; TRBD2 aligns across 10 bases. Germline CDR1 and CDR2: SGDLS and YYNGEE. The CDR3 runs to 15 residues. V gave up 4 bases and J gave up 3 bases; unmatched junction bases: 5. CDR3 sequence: CASSPRAGGTDTQYF. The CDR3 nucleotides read TGTGCCAGCAGCCCTCGAGCGGGGGGGACAGATACGCAGTATTTT.

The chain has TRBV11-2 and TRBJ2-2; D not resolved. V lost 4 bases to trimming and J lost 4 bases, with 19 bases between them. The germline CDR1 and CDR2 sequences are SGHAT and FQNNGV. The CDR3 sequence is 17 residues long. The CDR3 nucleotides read TGTGCCAGCAGCTCCCGCTGGGGAAGACGTACCACCGGGGAGCTGTTTTTT. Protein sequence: CASSSRWGRRTTGELFF.